The 17 T cell receptor beta chains reported below all come from one sample, sequenced in a study of T cells expressing NK-cell markers. TCRdb derives one entry per CDR3 protein from the 5' RACE reads, leaving out DNA. This sample's clone table lists around 260,000 distinct CDR3 sequences. Sequencing was carried out using blood T cells: a sorted CD56 or NKG2C T cell subset, CD4+ or CD8+ T cells, or bulk PBMC T cells (not recorded which). These receptors came from a woman between 18 and 70 years old in good health.

The genes are TRBV20-1 and TRBJ1-1; the TCRdb call, TRBD1, lacks DNA for checking. Germline V gene lookup returns CDR1 DFQATT and CDR2 SNEGSKA (reference sequence). The CDR3 extends over 12 amino acids. CDR3 loop: CSATSPGSRAFF.

The chain joins TRBV29-1 to TRBJ1-2. The CDR3 runs to 12 residues. Germline lookup yields CDR1 SQVTM and CDR2 ANQGSEA. CDR3 in amino acids: CSVKSLGYGYTF.

V gene TRBV29-1 combines with J gene TRBJ2-1; absent DNA, TCRdb's TRBD1 call cannot be checked. Germline V gene data show CDR1 as SQVTM and CDR2 as ANQGSEA. The CDR3 is 13 residues long. This chain's CDR3 is CSVVEDSYNEQFF.

This chain uses TRBV29-1 with TRBJ2-5; TCRdb indicates TRBD1, and absent DNA this call remains unverified. Germline CDR1 SQVTM, CDR2 ANQGSEA. The CDR3 has 13 residues. This CDR3 reads CSVARDLTETQYF.

V is TRBV3-1 and J is TRBJ2-7; absent DNA, TCRdb's TRBD2 call cannot be checked. CDR3 length: 14 amino acids. Looked up from germline, CDR1 is LGHDT and CDR2 is YNNKEL (reference sequence). The CDR3 loop reads CASSPLTVPSEQYF.

CDR3 sequence: CASSPTTPVGIQYF. The chain joins TRBV6-1 to TRBJ2-4. Germline values: CDR1 MNHNS, CDR2 SASEGT. The CDR3 loop spans 14 amino acids.

This chain joins TRBV7-8 and TRBJ2-7. The CDR3 length is 14 residues. The V gene's germline CDR1 is SGHVS and CDR2 FQNEAQ. This CDR3 reads CASSLLVRNYEQYF.

The chain employs TRBV10-3 and TRBJ1-5; TCRdb names TRBD1, which stays unverified in the absence of DNA. This CDR3 is built from 12 residues. CDR1 ENHRY and CDR2 SYGVKD come from the germline V gene. CDR3 sequence: CALGQGGQPQHF.

The rearrangement joins TRBV7-3 to TRBJ2-1; TCRdb outputs TRBD1, but without DNA this stays unchecked. Germline V gene data show CDR1 as SGHTA and CDR2 as FQGTGA. CDR3 length: 12 amino acids. CDR3: CASSHNRDEQFF. Based on the CDR3 plus reference TRBV7-3 and TRBJ2-1, the full variable domain is GAGVSQTPSNKVTEKGKYVELRCDPISGHTALYWYRQSLGQGPEFLIYFQGTGAADDSGLPNDRFFAVRPEGSVSTLKIQRTERGDSAVYLCASSHNRDEQFFGPGTRLTVL.

V is TRBV20-1 and J is TRBJ2-1; as DNA is missing, the TRBD2 call by TCRdb cannot be tested. Per germline, CDR1 DFQATT and CDR2 SNEGSKA (reference sequence). The CDR3 has 16 residues. CDR3: CSARGTSGSLYNEQFF.

The chain combines TRBV7-2 with TRBJ1-4; as DNA is missing, the TRBD1 call by TCRdb cannot be tested. Germline-derived CDR1 and CDR2 are SGHTA and FQGNSA. The CDR3 sequence is 16 residues long. CDR3 in amino acids: CASSLRLRQGVEKLFF. Drawing the rest from reference TRBV7-2 and TRBJ1-4, the complete variable domain is GAGVSQSPSNKVTEKGKDVELRCDPISGHTALYWYRQSLGQGLEFLIYFQGNSAPDKSGLPSDRFSAERTGGSVSTLTIQRTQQEDSAVYLCASSLRLRQGVEKLFFGSGTQLSVL.

This chain uses TRBV11-1 with TRBJ2-2; with no DNA, the TCRdb D assignment of TRBD2 cannot be verified. CDR3 length equals 18 residues. Germline V lookup: CDR1 SGHAT, CDR2 FQDESV (reference sequence). CDR3: CASSLPPRGGKDTGELFF.

This rearrangement joins TRBV5-5 to TRBJ1-2; no DNA is available, so the TRBD1 call from TCRdb remains unchecked. The CDR3 sequence is 14 residues long. Germline V gene lookup returns CDR1 SGHKS and CDR2 YYEKEE (reference sequence). The CDR3 region is CASSLGTGVGSYTF.

The chain employs TRBV20-1 and TRBJ1-1; TCRdb picks TRBD1, but there is no DNA to check that call. Germline V gene lookup returns CDR1 DFQATT and CDR2 SNEGSKA (reference sequence). The CDR3 consists of 13 residues. The CDR3 sequence is CSARAGANTEAFF.

The chain's CDR3 is CASSLSGPNSPLHF. The chain uses TRBV6-1 and TRBJ1-6. In germline, CDR1 is MNHNS, CDR2 SASEGT. The CDR3 extends over 14 amino acids.

The chain joins TRBV20-1 to TRBJ2-7. This CDR3 comprises 12 residues. Germline V gives CDR1 DFQATT, CDR2 SNEGSKA (reference sequence). The CDR3 sequence is CSAKDSSYEQYF.

This chain connects TRBV7-9 to TRBJ2-2; TCRdb gives TRBD1 as the D gene, but with no DNA this cannot be confirmed. The V gene's germline CDR1 is SEHNR and CDR2 FQNEAQ (reference sequence). The CDR3 loop spans 15 amino acids. The CDR3 sequence is CASSAPGTGAGELFF. Combining the CDR3 with reference TRBV7-9 and TRBJ2-2 gives the whole variable domain DTGVSQNPRHKITKRGQNVTFRCDPISEHNRLYWYRQTLGQGPEFLTYFQNEAQLEKSRLLSDRFSAERPKGSFSTLEIQRTEQGDSAMYLCASSAPGTGAGELFFGEGSRLTVL.